This T cell receptor beta chain originates from a study of cytomegalovirus exposure and HLA in healthy donors. Overall study results and limits: High specificity and sensitivity for cytomegalovirus status were reported for the classifier. An analysis that came later showed most CMV-associated TCR beta chains appearing HLA-restricted.

V shed 8 bases, J shed 3 bases, and the junction held 6 bases outside the gene matches. Germline V CDR1 and CDR2: SGHAT, FQDESV (reference sequence). The CDR3 covers 13 residues. This clone was recorded only once. Its antigen remains unknown. It was with 60 Vbeta and 13 Jbeta primers that the PCR ran. Here immunoSEQ multiplex PCR was the method, and the copy in TCRdb shows in-frame clones only, minus some. The sample has 100,000 to 150,000 clones; around three quarters are singletons. The sequenced sample consisted of PBMCs. The clonotype comes from a woman aged 40 to 49 in good health and CMV-seronegative. The V and J genes are TRBV11-1 and TRBJ2-7; 8 nucleotides align to TRBD2. This CDR3 reads CASARGEDYEQYF. The CDR3 DNA reads TGTGCCAGCGCGCGGGGGGAGGACTACGAGCAGTACTTC. Using reference TRBV11-1 and TRBJ2-7 for the parts outside the CDR3, the full variable domain is EAEVAQSPRYKITEKSQAVAFWCDPISGHATLYWYRQILGQGPELLVQFQDESVVDDSQLPKDRFSAERLKGVDSTLKIQPAELGDSAMYLCASARGEDYEQYFGPGTRLTVT.